A selection of T cell receptor beta chains follows, all from one sample in a study of immune heterogeneity within non-small cell lung tumors. TCRdb redid the calling of the multiplex PCR reads with MiXCR, one entry per CDR3 protein. The table records roughly 7,200 distinct CDR3 sequences, 20% to 25% of them present only once. The specimen was lung tumor tissue. The receptors shown here come from a man in his fifties or sixties with non-small cell lung cancer. CDR3s include the opening cysteine and the closing phenylalanine or tryptophan. Fields, in order: V gene, J gene, D gene, clone size, CDR3 DNA, CDR3 protein. D genes are given only for firm matches. Clone sizes are given selectively: once, few, many, or a class where the clone is expanded.

>TRBV20-1|TRBJ1-2|NA|medium-sized
TGCAGTGCGACCCCCGGTCTGGTCTATGGCTACACCTTC
CSATPGLVYGYTF
>TRBV20-1|TRBJ2-1|TRBD2|NA
TGCAGTGCCGCCCCCATGACTAGCGGGAGACAAGAGCAGTTCTTC
CSAAPMTSGRQEQFF
>TRBV11-3|TRBJ2-1|TRBD1|medium-sized
TGTGCCAGCAGCCGACACAGGGGCGGCTTCTTC
CASSRHRGGFF
>TRBV28|TRBJ1-5|NA|medium-sized
TGTGCCAGCAGCCCCCCGCCTAATCAGCCCCAGCATTTT
CASSPPPNQPQHF
>TRBV5-1|TRBJ2-5|NA|many
TGCGCCAGCAACTCTCTTGGGGGGAACCAAGAGACCCAGTACTTC
CASNSLGGNQETQYF
>TRBV28|TRBJ2-3|NA|many
TGTGCCAGCAGTCCTCAGGCAGATACGCAGTATTTT
CASSPQADTQYF
>TRBV20-1|TRBJ2-5|NA|many
TGCAGTGCTAGAGATCTTGTTACGGGTATTGGGACCCAGTACTTC
CSARDLVTGIGTQYF
>TRBV7-9|TRBJ2-1|NA|few
TGTGCCAGCAGCCAACGAGATGAGCAGTTCTTC
CASSQRDEQFF
>TRBV4-1|TRBJ2-7|TRBD1|medium-sized
TGCGCCAGCAGCCAAGATCCCGGGACAGGCTACGAGCAGTACTTC
CASSQDPGTGYEQYF
>TRBV6-1|TRBJ2-7|NA|medium-sized
TGTGCCAGCAGTTATTCCTCAGAGGGGGCCGCCTTTGGAGGACTAATTTACGAGCAGTACTTC
CASSYSSEGAAFGGLIYEQYF
>TRBV6-1|TRBJ1-3|NA|medium-sized
TGTGCCAGCACCCGGGCCCTACCAGGGGCCGGAAACACCATATATTTT
CASTRALPGAGNTIYF
>TRBV27|TRBJ1-1|NA|many
TGTGCCAGCAGTTGGGACAAGCTGAACACTGAAGCTTTCTTT
CASSWDKLNTEAFF
>TRBV3-1|TRBJ2-7|NA|medium-sized
TGTGCCAGCAGCCAGGCCGTTGGCGGGAACGAGCAGTACTTC
CASSQAVGGNEQYF
>TRBV30|TRBJ2-2|NA|many
TGTGCCTGGAGTGTACGGGACACGGACACCGGGGAGCTGTTTTTT
CAWSVRDTDTGELFF
>TRBV6-5|TRBJ2-1|NA|many
TGTGCCAGCAGTTACTCGAGTAATTGGGGGCCAGGGGAGCAGTTCTTC
CASSYSSNWGPGEQFF
>TRBV28|TRBJ2-1|NA|large
TGTGCCAGCAGTTCCGAAGACATCTCCTACAATGAGCAGTTCTTC
CASSSEDISYNEQFF
>TRBV19|TRBJ2-2|NA|many
TGTGCCAGTAGGACGCAGGTGACGAACACCGGGGAGCTGTTTTTT
CASRTQVTNTGELFF
>TRBV5-4|TRBJ2-4|TRBD2|NA
TGTGCCAGCAGCTTAAGTTGGGGGAGGGCGGCCAAAAACATTCAGTACTTC
CASSLSWGRAAKNIQYF
>TRBV9|TRBJ2-1|TRBD2|many
TGTGCCAGCAGCGTAGGGGGGGGGAGGTACAATGAGCAGTTCTTC
CASSVGGGRYNEQFF
>TRBV18|TRBJ1-2|NA|medium-sized
TGTGCCAGCTCACCCCCGGAGGGAGGACGCTATGGCTACACCTTC
CASSPPEGGRYGYTF
>TRBV5-1|TRBJ2-2|NA|NA
TGCGCCAGCAGCTTGGCAACCACCTCGGGGAGCACCGGGGAGCTGTTTTTT
CASSLATTSGSTGELFF
>TRBV2|TRBJ1-4|NA|medium-sized
TGTGCCAGCAGTGAGAACAGGGTTGTTGGGCTGGAAAAACTGTTTTTT
CASSENRVVGLEKLFF
>TRBV6-5|TRBJ2-1|NA|medium-sized
TGTGCCAGCAGTTACTCGGGCGGGACCTACAATGAGCAGTTCTTC
CASSYSGGTYNEQFF
>TRBV10-3|TRBJ2-7|NA|medium-sized
TGTGCCATCAGTTTAGCCGGGACGGTGTCCTACGAGCAGTACTTC
CAISLAGTVSYEQYF
>TRBV19|TRBJ1-2|NA|medium-sized
TGTGCCAGTAGTATAGTAAGGGCCACATGGGACTATGGCTACACCTTC
CASSIVRATWDYGYTF
>TRBV7-9|TRBJ2-2|TRBD1|many
TGTGCCAGCAGACCGGGACAGCCTATCACCGGGGAGCTGTTTTTT
CASRPGQPITGELFF
>TRBV5-6|TRBJ2-2|NA|NA
TGTGCCAGCAGCTTAGGGGGACAGAACACCGGGGAGCTGTTTTTT
CASSLGGQNTGELFF
>TRBV27|TRBJ2-2|TRBD1|many
TGTGCCAGCAGTCCCCGATACAGGGGGACCGGGGAGCTGTTTTTT
CASSPRYRGTGELFF
>TRBV5-1|TRBJ2-3|NA|medium-sized
TGCGCCAGCAGACGGGCGGTTAGCACAGATACGCAGTATTTT
CASRRAVSTDTQYF
>TRBV9|TRBJ2-1|TRBD2|many
TGTGCCAGCAGCGCTACCGGGACTAGCGGTAATGAGCAGTTCTTC
CASSATGTSGNEQFF